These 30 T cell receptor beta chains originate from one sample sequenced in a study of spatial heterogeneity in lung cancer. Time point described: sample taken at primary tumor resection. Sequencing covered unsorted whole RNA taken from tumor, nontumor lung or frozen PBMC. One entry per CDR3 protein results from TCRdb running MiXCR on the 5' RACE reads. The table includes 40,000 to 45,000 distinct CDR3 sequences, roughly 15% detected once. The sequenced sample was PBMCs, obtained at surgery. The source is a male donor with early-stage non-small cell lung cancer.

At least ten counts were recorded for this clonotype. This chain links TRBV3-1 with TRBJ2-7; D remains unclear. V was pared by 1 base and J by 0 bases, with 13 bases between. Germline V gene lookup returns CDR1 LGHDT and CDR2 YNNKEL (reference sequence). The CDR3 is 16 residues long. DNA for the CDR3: TGTGCCAGCAGCCAAGTCTTTCGGCCAGCCTCCTACGAGCAGTACTTC. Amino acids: CASSQVFRPASYEQYF.

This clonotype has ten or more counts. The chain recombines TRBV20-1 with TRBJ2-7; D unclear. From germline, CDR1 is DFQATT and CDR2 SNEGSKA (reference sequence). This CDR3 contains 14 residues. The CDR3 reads CGCGNSDSVYEQYF. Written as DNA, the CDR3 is TGCGGGTGCGGTAACTCAGATTCAGTCTACGAGCAGTACTTC.

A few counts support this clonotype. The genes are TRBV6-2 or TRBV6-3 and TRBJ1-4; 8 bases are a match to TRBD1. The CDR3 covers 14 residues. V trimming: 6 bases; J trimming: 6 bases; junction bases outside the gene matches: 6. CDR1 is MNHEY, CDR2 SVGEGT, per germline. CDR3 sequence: CASSLTGVDEKLFF. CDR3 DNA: TGTGCCAGCAGCTTGACAGGGGTGGATGAAAAACTGTTTTTT.

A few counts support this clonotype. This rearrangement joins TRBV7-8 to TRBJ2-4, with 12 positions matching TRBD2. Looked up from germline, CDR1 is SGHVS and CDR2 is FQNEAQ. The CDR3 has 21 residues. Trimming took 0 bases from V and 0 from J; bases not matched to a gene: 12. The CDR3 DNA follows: TGTGCCAGCAGCTTAGCGATCGCTAGCGGGGGGGCCTTGCGAGCCAAAAACATTCAGTACTTC. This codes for CASSLAIASGGALRAKNIQYF.

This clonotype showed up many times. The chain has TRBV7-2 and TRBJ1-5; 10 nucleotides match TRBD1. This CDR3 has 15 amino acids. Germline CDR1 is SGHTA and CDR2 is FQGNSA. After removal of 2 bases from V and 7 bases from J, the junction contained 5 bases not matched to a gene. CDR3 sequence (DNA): TGTGCCAGCAGCTTACAGACAGGGGGCAGCCAGCCCCAGCATTTT. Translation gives CASSLQTGGSQPQHF.

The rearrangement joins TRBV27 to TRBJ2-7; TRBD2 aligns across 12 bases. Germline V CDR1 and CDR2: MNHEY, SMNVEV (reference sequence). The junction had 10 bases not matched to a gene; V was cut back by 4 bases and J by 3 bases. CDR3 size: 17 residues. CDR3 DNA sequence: TGTGCCAGCAGTTCCCCCATTCGACTAGCGGGAGTCTACGAGCAGTACTTC. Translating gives CASSSPIRLAGVYEQYF.

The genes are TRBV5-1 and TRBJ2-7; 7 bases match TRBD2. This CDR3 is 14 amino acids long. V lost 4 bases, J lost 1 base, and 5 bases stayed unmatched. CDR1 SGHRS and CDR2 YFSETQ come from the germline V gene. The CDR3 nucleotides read TGCGCCAGCAGCCCAAGCGGGACTTCCTACGAGCAGTACTTC. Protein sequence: CASSPSGTSYEQYF. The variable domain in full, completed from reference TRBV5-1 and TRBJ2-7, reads KAGVTQTPRYLIKTRGQQVTLSCSPISGHRSVSWYQQTPGQGLQFLFEYFSETQRNKGNFPGRFSGRQFSNSRSEMNVSTLELGDSALYLCASSPSGTSYEQYFGPGTRLTVT.

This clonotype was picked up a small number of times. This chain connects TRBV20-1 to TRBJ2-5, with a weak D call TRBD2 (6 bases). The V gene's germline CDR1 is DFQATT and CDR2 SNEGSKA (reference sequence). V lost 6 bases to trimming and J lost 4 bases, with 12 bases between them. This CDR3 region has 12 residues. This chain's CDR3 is CSAIGTVETQYF. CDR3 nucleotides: TGCAGTGCGATCGGGACTGTAGAGACCCAGTACTTC.

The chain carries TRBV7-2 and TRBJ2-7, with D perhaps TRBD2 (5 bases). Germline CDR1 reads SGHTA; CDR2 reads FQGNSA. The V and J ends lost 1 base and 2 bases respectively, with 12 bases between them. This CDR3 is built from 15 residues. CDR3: CASSLGGAATYEQYF. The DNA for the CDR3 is TGTGCCAGCAGCTTAGGGGGAGCAGCCACCTACGAGCAGTACTTC.

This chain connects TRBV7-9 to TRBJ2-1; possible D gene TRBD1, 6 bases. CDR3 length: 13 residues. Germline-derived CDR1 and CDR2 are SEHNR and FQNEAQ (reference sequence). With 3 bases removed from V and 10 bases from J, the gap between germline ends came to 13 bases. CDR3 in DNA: TGTGCCAGCAGCTTGGGAACCGGGACAGAGCAGTTCTTC. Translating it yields CASSLGTGTEQFF.

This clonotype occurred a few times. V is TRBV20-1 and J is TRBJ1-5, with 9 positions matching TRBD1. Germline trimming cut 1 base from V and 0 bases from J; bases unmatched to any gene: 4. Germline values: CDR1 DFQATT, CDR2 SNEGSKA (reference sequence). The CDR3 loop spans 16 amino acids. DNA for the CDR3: TGCAGTGCTAGAGGGACAGGGGATAATAGCAATCAGCCCCAGCATTTT. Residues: CSARGTGDNSNQPQHF.

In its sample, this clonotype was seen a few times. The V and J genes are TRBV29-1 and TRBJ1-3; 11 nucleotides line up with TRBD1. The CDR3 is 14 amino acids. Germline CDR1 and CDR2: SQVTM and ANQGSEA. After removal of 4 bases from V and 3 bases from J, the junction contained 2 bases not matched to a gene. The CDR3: CSVVDRGLGNTIYF. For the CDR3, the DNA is TGCAGCGTTGTGGACAGGGGGCTTGGAAACACCATATATTTT.

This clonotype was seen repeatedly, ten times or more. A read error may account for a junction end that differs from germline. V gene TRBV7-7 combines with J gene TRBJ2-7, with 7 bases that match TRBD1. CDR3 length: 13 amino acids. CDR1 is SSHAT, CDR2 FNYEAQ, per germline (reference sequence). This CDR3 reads CASSQGQAREQYF. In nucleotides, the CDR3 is TGTGCTAGCAGCCAAGGACAGGCGCGCGAGCAGTACTTC.

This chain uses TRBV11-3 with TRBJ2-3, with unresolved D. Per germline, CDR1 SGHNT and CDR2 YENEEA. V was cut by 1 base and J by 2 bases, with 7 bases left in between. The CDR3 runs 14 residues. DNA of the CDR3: TGTGCCAGCAGCTTAGTGGGGAACACAGATACGCAGTATTTT. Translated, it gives CASSLVGNTDTQYF.

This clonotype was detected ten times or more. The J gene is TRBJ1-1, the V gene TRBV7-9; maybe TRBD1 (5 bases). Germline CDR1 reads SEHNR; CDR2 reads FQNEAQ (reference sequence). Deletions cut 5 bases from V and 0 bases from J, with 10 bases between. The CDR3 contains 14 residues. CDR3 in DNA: TGTGCCAGCAGCCGGGGGAGGCTGAACACTGAAGCTTTCTTT. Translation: CASSRGRLNTEAFF.

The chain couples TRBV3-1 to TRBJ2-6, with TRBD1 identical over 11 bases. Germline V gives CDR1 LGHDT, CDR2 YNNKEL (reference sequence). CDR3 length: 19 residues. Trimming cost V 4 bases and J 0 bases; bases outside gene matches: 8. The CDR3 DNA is TGTGCCAGCAGCCGCCGGGACAGGGGGTCCAGCTCTGGGGCCAACGTCCTGACTTTC. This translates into CASSRRDRGSSSGANVLTF.

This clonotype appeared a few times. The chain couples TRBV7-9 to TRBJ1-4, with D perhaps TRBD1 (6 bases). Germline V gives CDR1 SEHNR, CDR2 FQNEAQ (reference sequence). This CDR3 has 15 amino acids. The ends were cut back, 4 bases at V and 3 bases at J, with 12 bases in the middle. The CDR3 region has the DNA TGTGCCAGCAGCTGGTCAGGGGCGGCTAATGAAAAACTGTTTTTT. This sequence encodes CASSWSGAANEKLFF.

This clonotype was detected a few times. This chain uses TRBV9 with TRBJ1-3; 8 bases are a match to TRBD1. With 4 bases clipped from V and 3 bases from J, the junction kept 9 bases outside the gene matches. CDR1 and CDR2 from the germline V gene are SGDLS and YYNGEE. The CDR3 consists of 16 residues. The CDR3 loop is CASSLFTGGLGNTIYF. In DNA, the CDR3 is TGTGCCAGCAGCCTATTTACAGGGGGTCTTGGAAACACCATATATTTT.

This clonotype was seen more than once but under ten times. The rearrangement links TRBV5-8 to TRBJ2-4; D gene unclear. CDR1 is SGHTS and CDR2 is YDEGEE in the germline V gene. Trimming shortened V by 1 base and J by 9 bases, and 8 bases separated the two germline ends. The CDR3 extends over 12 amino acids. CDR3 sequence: CASSLLGLIQYF. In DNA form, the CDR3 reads TGTGCCAGCAGCTTGTTAGGGCTCATTCAGTACTTC.

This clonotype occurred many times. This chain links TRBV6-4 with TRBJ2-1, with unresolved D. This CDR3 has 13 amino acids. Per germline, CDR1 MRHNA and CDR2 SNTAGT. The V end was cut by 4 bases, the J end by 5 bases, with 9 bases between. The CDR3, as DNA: TGTGCCAGCAGTGCTGACTCTCACAATGAGCAGTTCTTC. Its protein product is CASSADSHNEQFF.

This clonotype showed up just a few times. CDR3 sequence (DNA): TGTGCCAGCAGCTTAGGGGCAGGAAATTCACCCCTCCACTTT. This sequence encodes CASSLGAGNSPLHF. This chain links TRBV7-2 with TRBJ1-6, with D unclear. In germline, CDR1 is SGHTA, CDR2 FQGNSA. The V gene lost 1 base and the J gene lost 7 bases, with 8 bases spanning the gap. The CDR3 spans 14 residues.

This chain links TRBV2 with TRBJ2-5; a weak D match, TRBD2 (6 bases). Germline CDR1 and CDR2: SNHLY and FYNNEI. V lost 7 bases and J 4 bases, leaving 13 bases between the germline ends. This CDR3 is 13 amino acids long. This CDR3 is CASTYGGGETQYF. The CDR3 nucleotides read TGTGCCAGCACCTACGGGGGAGGAGAGACCCAGTACTTC.

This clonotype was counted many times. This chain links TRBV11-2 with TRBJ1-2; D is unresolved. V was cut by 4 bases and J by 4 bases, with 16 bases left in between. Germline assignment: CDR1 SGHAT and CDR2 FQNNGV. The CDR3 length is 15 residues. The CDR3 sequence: CASSSRLAGSYGYTF. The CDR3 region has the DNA TGTGCCAGCAGCTCCCGGTTGGCTGGAAGCTATGGCTACACCTTC.

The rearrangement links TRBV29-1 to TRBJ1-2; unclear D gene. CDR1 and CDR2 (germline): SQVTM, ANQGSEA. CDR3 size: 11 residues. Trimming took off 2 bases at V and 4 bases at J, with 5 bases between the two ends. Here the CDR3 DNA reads TGCAGCGTTGAATCGACCTATGGCTACACCTTC. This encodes CSVESTYGYTF.

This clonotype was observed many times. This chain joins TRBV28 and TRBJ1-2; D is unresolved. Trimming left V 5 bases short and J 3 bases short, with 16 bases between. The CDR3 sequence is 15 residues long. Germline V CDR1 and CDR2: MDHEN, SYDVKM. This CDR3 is CASSPDPTADYGYTF. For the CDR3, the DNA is TGTGCCAGCAGTCCCGACCCCACTGCGGACTATGGCTACACCTTC.

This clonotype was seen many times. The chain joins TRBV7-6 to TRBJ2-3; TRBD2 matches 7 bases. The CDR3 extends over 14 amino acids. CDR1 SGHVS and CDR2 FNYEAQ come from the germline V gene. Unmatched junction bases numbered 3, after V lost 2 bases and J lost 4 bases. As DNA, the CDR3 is TGTGCCAGCAGCTTACTGCGGGAGTCAGATACGCAGTATTTT. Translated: CASSLLRESDTQYF.

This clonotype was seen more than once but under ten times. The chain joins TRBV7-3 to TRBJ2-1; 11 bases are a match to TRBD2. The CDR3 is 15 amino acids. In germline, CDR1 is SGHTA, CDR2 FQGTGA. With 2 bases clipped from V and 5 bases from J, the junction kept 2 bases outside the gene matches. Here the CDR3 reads CASSLLAGGDNEQFF. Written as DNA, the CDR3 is TGTGCCAGCAGCTTACTAGCGGGAGGCGACAATGAGCAGTTCTTC.

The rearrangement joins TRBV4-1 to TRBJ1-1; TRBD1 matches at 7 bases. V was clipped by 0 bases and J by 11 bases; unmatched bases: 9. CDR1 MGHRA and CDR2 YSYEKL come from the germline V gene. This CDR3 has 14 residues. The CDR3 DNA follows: TGCGCCAGCAGCCAAGATAGACAGGGCCGTTGGGCTTTCTTT. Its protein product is CASSQDRQGRWAFF.

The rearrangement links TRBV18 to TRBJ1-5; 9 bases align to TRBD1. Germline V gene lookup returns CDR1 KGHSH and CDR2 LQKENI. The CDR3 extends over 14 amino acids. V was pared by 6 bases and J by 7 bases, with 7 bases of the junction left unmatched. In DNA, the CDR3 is TGTGCCAGCTCGTCCGGGACAGGGCACCAGCCCCAGCATTTT. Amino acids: CASSSGTGHQPQHF.

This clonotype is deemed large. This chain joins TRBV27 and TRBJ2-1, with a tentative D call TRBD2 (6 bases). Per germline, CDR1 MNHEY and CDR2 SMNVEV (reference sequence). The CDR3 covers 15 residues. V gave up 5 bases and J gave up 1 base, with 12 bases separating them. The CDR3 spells CASSPGLLSYNEQFF. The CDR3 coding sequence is TGTGCCAGCAGTCCAGGACTATTATCCTACAATGAGCAGTTCTTC.